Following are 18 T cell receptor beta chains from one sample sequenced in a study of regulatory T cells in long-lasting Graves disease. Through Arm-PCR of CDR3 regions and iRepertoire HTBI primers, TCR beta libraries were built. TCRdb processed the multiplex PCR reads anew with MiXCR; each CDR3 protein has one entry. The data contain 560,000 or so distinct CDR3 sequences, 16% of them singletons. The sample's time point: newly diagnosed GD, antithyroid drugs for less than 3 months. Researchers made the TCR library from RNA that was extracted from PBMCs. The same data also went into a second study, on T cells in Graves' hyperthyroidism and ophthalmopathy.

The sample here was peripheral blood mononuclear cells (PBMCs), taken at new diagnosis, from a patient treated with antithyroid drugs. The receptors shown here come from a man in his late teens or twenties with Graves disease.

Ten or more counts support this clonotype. The CDR3, as DNA: TGTGCCAGCAGCCTACAGGATGAGCAGTTCTTC. This encodes CASSLQDEQFF. The rearrangement uses TRBV7-9 and TRBJ2-1, with D tentatively TRBD1 (5 bases). V shed 5 bases and J shed 8 bases, with 7 bases lying between them. The CDR3 sequence is 11 residues long. Germline-derived CDR1 and CDR2 are SEHNR and FQNEAQ (reference sequence).

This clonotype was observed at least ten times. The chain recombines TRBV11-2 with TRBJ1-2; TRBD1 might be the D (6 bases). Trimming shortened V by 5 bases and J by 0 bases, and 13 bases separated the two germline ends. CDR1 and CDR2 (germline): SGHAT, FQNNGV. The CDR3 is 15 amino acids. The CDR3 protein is CASSPGQSPNYGYTF. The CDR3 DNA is TGTGCCAGCAGCCCGGGACAATCACCTAACTATGGCTACACCTTC.

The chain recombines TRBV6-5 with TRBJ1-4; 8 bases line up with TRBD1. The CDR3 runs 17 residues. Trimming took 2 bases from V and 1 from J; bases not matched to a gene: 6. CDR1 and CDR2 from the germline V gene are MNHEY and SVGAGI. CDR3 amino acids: CASSYGYRGGTNEKLFF. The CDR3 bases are TGTGCCAGCAGTTACGGCTACAGGGGGGGAACTAATGAAAAACTGTTTTTT.

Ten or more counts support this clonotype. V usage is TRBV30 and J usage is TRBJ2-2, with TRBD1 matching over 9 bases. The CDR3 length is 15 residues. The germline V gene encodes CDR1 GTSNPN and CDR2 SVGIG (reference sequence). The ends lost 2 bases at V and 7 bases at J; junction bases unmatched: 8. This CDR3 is CAWSRTDRGGGELFF. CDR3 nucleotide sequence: TGTGCCTGGAGTAGGACGGACAGGGGAGGCGGGGAGCTGTTTTTT.

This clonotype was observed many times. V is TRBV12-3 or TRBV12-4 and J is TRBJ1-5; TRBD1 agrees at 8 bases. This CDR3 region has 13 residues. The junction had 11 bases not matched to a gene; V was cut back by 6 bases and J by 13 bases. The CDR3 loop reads CASRGQGLLKQHF. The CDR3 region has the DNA TGTGCCAGCAGAGGACAGGGTTTGCTAAAACAGCATTTT.

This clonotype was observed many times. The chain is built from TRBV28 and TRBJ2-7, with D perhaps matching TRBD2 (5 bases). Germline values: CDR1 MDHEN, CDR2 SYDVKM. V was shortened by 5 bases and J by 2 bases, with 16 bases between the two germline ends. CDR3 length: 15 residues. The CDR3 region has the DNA TGTGCCAGCAGTCCCCTAGCCGGGCCGCCCTACGAGCAGTACTTC. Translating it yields CASSPLAGPPYEQYF.

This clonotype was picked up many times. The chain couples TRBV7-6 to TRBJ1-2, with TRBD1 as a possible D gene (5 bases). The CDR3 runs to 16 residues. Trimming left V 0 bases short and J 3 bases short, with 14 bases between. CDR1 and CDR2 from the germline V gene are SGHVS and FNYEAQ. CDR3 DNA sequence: TGTGCCAGCAGCTTAGCCGCAGGGCCGTCCCACTATGGCTACACCTTC. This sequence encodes CASSLAAGPSHYGYTF.

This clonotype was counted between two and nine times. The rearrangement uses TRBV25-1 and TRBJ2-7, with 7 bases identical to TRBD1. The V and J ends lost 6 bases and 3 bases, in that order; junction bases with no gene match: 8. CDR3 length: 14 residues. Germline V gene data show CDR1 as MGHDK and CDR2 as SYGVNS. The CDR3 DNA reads TGTGCCAGCAGCGCCCTGGGACAGCACTACGAGCAGTACTTC. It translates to CASSALGQHYEQYF.

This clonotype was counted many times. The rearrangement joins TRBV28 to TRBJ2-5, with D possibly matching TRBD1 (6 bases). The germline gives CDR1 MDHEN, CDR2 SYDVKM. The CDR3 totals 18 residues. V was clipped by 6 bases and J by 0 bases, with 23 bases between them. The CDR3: CASSLAGARFRDQETQYF. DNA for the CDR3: TGTGCCAGCAGCCTTGCAGGGGCGCGTTTTAGGGACCAAGAGACCCAGTACTTC.

CDR3 DNA sequence: TGTGCCAGCTCACCCGGCAAGATTAGGGCCAGCAATCAGCCCCAGCATTTT. Its protein product is CASSPGKIRASNQPQHF. This chain connects TRBV18 to TRBJ1-5; D is ambiguous. The CDR3 has 17 residues. Germline CDR1 KGHSH, CDR2 LQKENI. Trimming removed 3 bases from V and 1 base from J, with 16 bases in between.

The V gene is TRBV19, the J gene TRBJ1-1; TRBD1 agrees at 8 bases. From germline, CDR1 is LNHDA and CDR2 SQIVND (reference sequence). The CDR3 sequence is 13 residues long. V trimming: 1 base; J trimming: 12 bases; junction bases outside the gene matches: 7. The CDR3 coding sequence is TGTGCCAGTAGTATAGGCCAGGGGGCCGGAACTTTCTTT. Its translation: CASSIGQGAGTFF.

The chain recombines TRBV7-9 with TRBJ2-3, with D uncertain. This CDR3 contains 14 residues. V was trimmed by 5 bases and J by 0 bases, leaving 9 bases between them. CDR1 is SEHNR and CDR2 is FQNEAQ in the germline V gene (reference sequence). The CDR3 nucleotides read TGTGCCAGCAGCCATCGCCCCAGCACAGATACGCAGTATTTT. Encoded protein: CASSHRPSTDTQYF.

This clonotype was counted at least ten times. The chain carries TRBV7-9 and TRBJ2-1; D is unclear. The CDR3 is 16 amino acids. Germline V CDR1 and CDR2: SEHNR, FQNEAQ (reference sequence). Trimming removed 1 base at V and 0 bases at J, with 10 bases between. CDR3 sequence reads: CASSLGDLSSYNEQFF. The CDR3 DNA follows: TGTGCCAGCAGCTTAGGTGATCTAAGCTCCTACAATGAGCAGTTCTTC.

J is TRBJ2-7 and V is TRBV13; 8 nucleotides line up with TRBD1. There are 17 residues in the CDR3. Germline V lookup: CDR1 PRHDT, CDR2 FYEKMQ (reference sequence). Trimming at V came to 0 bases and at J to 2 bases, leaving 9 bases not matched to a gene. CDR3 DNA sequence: TGTGCCAGCAGCTTAGGCCTCGGGACAGGCGTTCCCTACGAGCAGTACTTC. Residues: CASSLGLGTGVPYEQYF. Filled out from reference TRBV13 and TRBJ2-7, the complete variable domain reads AAGVIQSPRHLIKEKRETATLKCYPIPRHDTVYWYQQGPGQDPQFLISFYEKMQSDKGSIPDRFSAQQFSDYHSELNMSSLELGDSALYFCASSLGLGTGVPYEQYFGPGTRLTVT.

The chain's CDR3 is CASRNQLAGLQETQYF. CDR3 DNA: TGTGCCAGCAGGAATCAACTAGCGGGCCTCCAAGAGACCCAGTACTTC. The chain employs TRBV6-1 and TRBJ2-5, with 9 bases identical to TRBD2. CDR1 and CDR2 (germline): MNHNS, SASEGT. V shed 6 bases, J shed 1 base, and the junction held 9 bases outside the gene matches. The CDR3 spans 16 residues.

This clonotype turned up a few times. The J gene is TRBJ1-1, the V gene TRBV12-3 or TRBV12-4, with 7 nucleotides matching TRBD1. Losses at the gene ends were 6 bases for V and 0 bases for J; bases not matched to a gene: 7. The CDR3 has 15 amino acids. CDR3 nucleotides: TGTGCCAGCAGCACAGGGGCCCCTATGAACACTGAAGCTTTCTTT. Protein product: CASSTGAPMNTEAFF.

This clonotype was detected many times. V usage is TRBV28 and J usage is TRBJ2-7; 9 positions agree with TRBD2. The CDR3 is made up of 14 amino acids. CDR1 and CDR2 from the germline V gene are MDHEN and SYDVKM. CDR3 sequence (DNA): TGTGCAAGGGCGGCTAGCGGGGTATCCTACGAGCAGTACTTC. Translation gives CARAASGVSYEQYF.

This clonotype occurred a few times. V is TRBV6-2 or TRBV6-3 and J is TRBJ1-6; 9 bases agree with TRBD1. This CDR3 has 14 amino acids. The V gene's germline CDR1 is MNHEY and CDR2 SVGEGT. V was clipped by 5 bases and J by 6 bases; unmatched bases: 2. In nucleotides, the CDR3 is TGTGCCAGCAGTCAGACAGGGGGTAATTCACCCCTCCACTTT. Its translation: CASSQTGGNSPLHF.